A selection of T cell receptor beta chains follows, all from one sample in a study of neurological immune-mediated disorders. From the 5' RACE reads, TCRdb called clonotypes with MiXCR, one entry per CDR3 protein. This repertoire shows some 76,000 distinct CDR3 sequences, 2.5% to 4% found once; its top ten account for 4% to 6.5%. The sample comprised PBMCs. Receptors were obtained from a woman aged 45-65 years with multiple sclerosis. CDR3s include the opening cysteine and the closing phenylalanine or tryptophan.

CDR3 protein | V gene
CASRRTRQGPDTQYF | TRBV10-2
CASSLSVRGTPNVLTF | TRBV5-1
CSARGGNSPLHF | TRBV20-1
CASSPRSGVGGELFF | TRBV7-2
CASSLTPQPTGELFF | TRBV5-1
CASSTPLAGSILNQPQHF | TRBV7-9
CASSPTGGETQYF | TRBV18
CASIGSTDTQYF | TRBV5-6
CASSSRGVNEQFF | TRBV5-1
CAIGPGLSTDTQYF | TRBV10-3
CASTSDRTNTGELFF | TRBV5-1
CASSHRRTTIDEQFF | TRBV18
CSALTATNEKLFF | TRBV20-1
CSARAWGLMNTEAFF | TRBV20-1
CSAREMTGIGFNEQFF | TRBV20-1
CASSPGGTGNEQYF | TRBV9
CASRSGTGSFNSPLHF | TRBV27
CASSLDPTNEQFF | TRBV5-1
CASSYSAPGQGLYGYTF | TRBV6-2/TRBV6-3
CASSAAGGDTQYF | TRBV5-1
CASSQDDSKVEQFF | TRBV3-1
CASSDLAGGATDTQYF | TRBV6-4
CASSISGRAESDTQYF | TRBV5-6
CASSTPSAYNEQFF | TRBV6-6
CSAPRRDRAFFTEQYF | TRBV20-1
CASSEFAPMNTEAFF | TRBV2
CASSQVQTTNEQFF | TRBV3-1
CASSLNTMNTEAFF | TRBV28
CASSFEGLSGNTIYF | TRBV12-3/TRBV12-4